Sequencing of this T cell receptor beta chain was carried out in a study of T cells after yellow fever vaccination. On the study more broadly: Preparation of fractions with low cell numbers was performed using SMART-Seq v4 Ultra Low Input.

This clonotype occurred many times. What it recognizes is unknown. General study results and limits: Weaker, the secondary response peaked sooner, at day 5 versus 15. The booster saw the reappearance of most primary-vaccination clones (around 95% CD4, less than 90% CD8).

A process of 5'RACE template switching, which added a universal primer site and UMIs, was used to make TCR cDNA. MiXCR was run by TCRdb on the 5' RACE reads, yielding one entry per CDR3 protein. This sample has 360,000 or so distinct CDR3 sequences; around 10% occur once, and the top ten carry around 18%. V shed 3 bases, J shed 0 bases, and the junction held 12 bases outside the gene matches. The CDR3 has 17 amino acids. Germline V gene lookup returns CDR1 SGHKS and CDR2 YYEKEE (reference sequence). This specimen consisted of PBMCs, obtained on the day of the first yellow fever vaccination. The V call is TRBV5-5, the J call TRBJ2-7; TRBD1 aligns across 7 bases. The TCR sequence derives from a man aged 18 to 30 who received the YFV17D yellow fever vaccine. The CDR3 sequence: CASSWATPGQPSYEQYF. The CDR3 DNA reads as TGTGCCAGCAGCTGGGCCACACCGGGACAGCCCTCCTACGAGCAGTACTTC.